Following are 12 T cell receptor beta chains from one sample sequenced in a study of cytotoxic CD8 clonotypes in ibrutinib-treated CLL. Clones were sequenced by immunoSEQ multiplex PCR, and TCRdb holds only the in-frame ones, with some missing. The repertoire consists of over 100,000 clones, with 45% to 65% occurring once and the leading ten covering about 40%. This material consisted of PBMCs, taken after 24 months of ibrutinib treatment. The receptors here all came from a human donor with chronic lymphocytic leukemia.

For this clone: A single base separates this from a much larger clone, so it may be a read error. The chain joins TRBV27 to TRBJ2-7; tentative D call: TRBD1 (5 bases). Per germline, CDR1 MNHEY and CDR2 SMNVEV (reference sequence). The V and J ends lost 9 bases and 2 bases respectively, with 14 bases between them. CDR3 length: 13 amino acids. The CDR3 bases are TGTGCCAGTAAGATAGGGGCAGCCTACGAGCAGTACTTC. Protein product: CASKIGAAYEQYF.

V is TRBV5-1 and J is TRBJ1-3; D gene unclear. Looked up from germline, CDR1 is SGHRS and CDR2 is YFSETQ. The CDR3 consists of 17 residues. Trimming took off 0 bases at V and 5 bases at J, with 18 bases between the two ends. In nucleotides, the CDR3 is TGCGCCAGCAGCTTGGGTACCGGGTCGGGGAATAGAAACACCATATATTTT. This codes for CASSLGTGSGNRNTIYF. The complete variable domain, with remaining parts taken from reference TRBV5-1 and TRBJ1-3, reads KAGVTQTPRYLIKTRGQQVTLSCSPISGHRSVSWYQQTPGQGLQFLFEYFSETQRNKGNFPGRFSGRQFSNSRSEMNVSTLELGDSALYLCASSLGTGSGNRNTIYFGEGSWLTVV.

The V and J genes are TRBV11-1 and TRBJ2-7; TRBD2 might be the D (5 bases). The CDR3 is 13 residues long. Germline values: CDR1 SGHAT, CDR2 FQDESV (reference sequence). The V and J ends lost 2 bases and 6 bases respectively, with 11 bases between them. CDR3: CASSLSERAEQYF. The CDR3 bases are TGTGCCAGCAGCTTATCGGAGAGGGCCGAGCAGTACTTC.

The chain combines TRBV9 with TRBJ2-7; D may match TRBD1 or TRBD2 (5 bases each). V lost 6 bases, J lost 0 bases, and 19 bases lay in between. The V gene's germline CDR1 is SGDLS and CDR2 YYNGEE. The CDR3 spans 16 residues. CDR3 DNA: TGTGCCAGCAAGACTGGGGACCCAAGGACCTCCTACGAGCAGTACTTC. Translating gives CASKTGDPRTSYEQYF. Drawing the rest from reference TRBV9 and TRBJ2-7, the complete variable domain is DSGVTQTPKHLITATGQRVTLRCSPRSGDLSVYWYQQSLDQGLQFLIQYYNGEERAKGNILERFSAQQFPDLHSELNLSSLELGDSALYFCASKTGDPRTSYEQYFGPGTRLTVT.

This chain connects TRBV9 to TRBJ1-5; D gene unclear. V gave up 1 base and J gave up 5 bases, with 7 bases separating them. This CDR3 has 13 residues. The germline V gene encodes CDR1 SGDLS and CDR2 YYNGEE. CDR3 nucleotide sequence: TGTGCCAGCAGCGTAAGCCCCGATCAGCCCCAGCATTTT. Protein: CASSVSPDQPQHF.

This clone was seen a few times. The rearrangement uses TRBV10-3 and TRBJ1-1; TRBD1 might be the D (5 bases). Germline V gives CDR1 ENHRY, CDR2 SYGVKD. Deletions cut 8 bases from V and 3 bases from J, with 19 bases between. The length of the CDR3 is 15 residues. The CDR3 nucleotides read TGTGCCATCGGGGGAGGACTCCCGAGGGACACTGAAGCTTTCTTT. Protein sequence: CAIGGGLPRDTEAFF.

This clone came up a few times. This rearrangement joins TRBV19 to TRBJ2-1; tentatively, D is TRBD1 or TRBD2 (6 bases each). Germline V gene lookup returns CDR1 LNHDA and CDR2 SQIVND (reference sequence). The length of the CDR3 is 14 residues. The V end lost 2 bases, the J end lost 9 bases, and 14 bases lay between the germline ends. CDR3 in amino acids: CASSIFEGEAEQFF. DNA of the CDR3: TGTGCCAGTAGTATATTTGAGGGGGAGGCTGAGCAGTTCTTC.

In this sample, this clone turned up a few times. The J gene is TRBJ2-7, the V gene TRBV5-1; TRBD1 matches 7 bases. The CDR3 contains 16 residues. The ends lost 4 bases at V and 3 bases at J; junction bases unmatched: 13. The germline CDR1 and CDR2 sequences are SGHRS and YFSETQ. The CDR3 spells CASSPRSGTAYYEQYF. CDR3 DNA sequence: TGCGCCAGCAGCCCCCGCTCCGGGACAGCTTACTACGAGCAGTACTTC.

This clone was counted once. The rearrangement uses TRBV15 and TRBJ1-6; 7 bases agree with TRBD1. Per germline, CDR1 LNHNV and CDR2 YYDKDF (reference sequence). This CDR3 comprises 15 residues. The ends lost 5 bases at V and 8 bases at J; junction bases unmatched: 9. The CDR3 loop reads CATSRFRQGDSPLHF. For the CDR3, the DNA is TGTGCCACCAGCCGGTTCCGACAGGGAGATTCACCCCTCCACTTT.

V gene TRBV10-3 combines with J gene TRBJ1-2; 7 nucleotides align to TRBD1. V shed 7 bases, J shed 4 bases, and the junction held 6 bases outside the gene matches. Per the germline V gene, CDR1 is ENHRY and CDR2 is SYGVKD. The CDR3 sequence is 13 residues long. The CDR3 sequence is CAITSDRRYGYTF. Written as DNA, the CDR3 is TGTGCCATCACCTCGGACAGGCGCTATGGCTACACCTTC.

V is TRBV7-8 and J is TRBJ1-5; D not certain. The ends were cut back, 1 base at V and 4 bases at J, with 14 bases in the middle. The CDR3 is 16 residues long. CDR1 is SGHVS and CDR2 is FQNEAQ in the germline V gene. The CDR3 nucleotides read TGTGCCAGCAGCTTAGACGATAACGGATTGAATCAGCCCCAGCATTTT. Translating it yields CASSLDDNGLNQPQHF.

This clone was seen a few times. CDR3 residues: CASSLSSTYPREQYF. In DNA form, the CDR3 reads TGTGCCAGCAGCTTGTCTAGCACCTATCCTAGAGAGCAGTACTTC. This rearrangement joins TRBV7-8 to TRBJ2-7; perhaps TRBD2 as D (5 bases). Germline CDR1 SGHVS, CDR2 FQNEAQ. This CDR3 region has 15 residues. Trimming stripped 3 bases from V and 7 bases from J, with 19 bases between.